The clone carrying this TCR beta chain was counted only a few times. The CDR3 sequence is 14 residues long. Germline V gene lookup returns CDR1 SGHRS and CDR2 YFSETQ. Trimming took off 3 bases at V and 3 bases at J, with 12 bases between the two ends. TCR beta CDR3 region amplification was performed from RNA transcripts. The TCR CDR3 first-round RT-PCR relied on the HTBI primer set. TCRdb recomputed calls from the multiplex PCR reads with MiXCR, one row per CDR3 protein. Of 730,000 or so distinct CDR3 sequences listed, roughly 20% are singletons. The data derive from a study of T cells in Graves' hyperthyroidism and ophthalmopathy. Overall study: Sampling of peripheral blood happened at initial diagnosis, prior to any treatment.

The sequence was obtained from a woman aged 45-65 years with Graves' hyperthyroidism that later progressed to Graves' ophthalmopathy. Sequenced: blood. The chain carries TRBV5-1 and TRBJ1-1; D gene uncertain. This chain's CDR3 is CASSSGTPDTEAFF. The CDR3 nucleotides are TGCGCCAGCAGCTCAGGTACGCCTGACACTGAAGCTTTCTTT.